The clone carrying this T cell receptor beta chain was seen a single time. The record originates from a study of blood T cell repertoires in COVID-19. At the level of the study: T cells, B-cell-depleted T cells, or PBMCs provided the cDNA or gDNA that served as material.

V was trimmed by 6 bases and J by 10 bases, leaving 15 bases between them. The germline V gene has CDR1 LNHDA and CDR2 SQIVND (reference sequence). The CDR3 spans 13 residues. Data came from immunoSEQ multiplex PCR; TCRdb stores just in-frame clones and leaves some out. The top ten hold around 18% of the sample, which has about 25,000 clones, approximately 84% seen once. The chain couples TRBV19 to TRBJ1-4, with a possible D match to TRBD1 (5 bases). This sequence was found in a woman aged 80 or over with acute or convalescent COVID-19. Sequenced input: peripheral blood. This chain's CDR3 is CASRRAQGAKLFF. DNA for the CDR3: TGTGCCAGTAGAAGGGCTCAGGGTGCAAAACTGTTTTTT.